The present TCR beta chain was sequenced within a study of graft-versus-host responses after intestinal transplantation. Across the whole study: Once they had received anti-thymocyte globulin induction, all recipients took tacrolimus and steroids for around three years. Study-wide results and caveats: Early declines in HvG clones that occurred post-transplant were associated with peak circulating GvH clone levels.

With 0 bases removed from V and 4 bases from J, the gap between germline ends came to 9 bases. CDR3 length equals 14 residues. CDR1 MNHNS and CDR2 SASEGT come from the germline V gene. Comments on this clone: The antigen remains unidentified.

The assay was immunoSEQ multiplex PCR, and TCRdb's table has in-frame clones only and misses some. Among tens of thousands of clones listed, around 92% were seen once. The material sequenced was PBMCs, taken 98 days after intestinal transplantation. This chain uses TRBV6-1 with TRBJ2-5, with a weak D call TRBD1 (5 bases). The source of this sequence is a human patient who received an intestinal transplant, so some T cells may come from the graft donor. The CDR3 protein is CASSEARGSETQYF. As DNA, the CDR3 is TGTGCCAGCAGTGAAGCAAGGGGATCAGAGACCCAGTACTTC.